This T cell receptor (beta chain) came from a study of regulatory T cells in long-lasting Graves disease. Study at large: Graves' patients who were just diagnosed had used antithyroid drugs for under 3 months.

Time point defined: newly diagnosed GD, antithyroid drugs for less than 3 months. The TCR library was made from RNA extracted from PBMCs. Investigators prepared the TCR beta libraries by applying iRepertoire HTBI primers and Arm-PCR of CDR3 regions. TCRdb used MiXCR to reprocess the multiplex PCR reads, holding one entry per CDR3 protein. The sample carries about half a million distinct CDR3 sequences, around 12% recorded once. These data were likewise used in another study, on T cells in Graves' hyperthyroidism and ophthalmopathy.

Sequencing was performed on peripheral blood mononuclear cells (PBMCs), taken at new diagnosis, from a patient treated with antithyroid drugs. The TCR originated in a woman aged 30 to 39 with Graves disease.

The CDR3 region has the DNA TGTGCCAGCAGTGACAGACAGGGGGACAATCAGCCCCAGCATTTT. As protein: CASSDRQGDNQPQHF. The rearrangement uses TRBV2 and TRBJ1-5; 9 nucleotides match TRBD1. The CDR3 extends over 15 amino acids. Per the germline V gene, CDR1 is SNHLY and CDR2 is FYNNEI. V lost 3 bases, J lost 3 bases, and 3 bases stayed unmatched. Drawing the rest from reference TRBV2 and TRBJ1-5, the complete variable domain is EPEVTQTPSHQVTQMGQEVILRCVPISNHLYFYWYRQILGQKVEFLVSFYNNEISEKSEIFDDQFSVERPDGSNFTLKIRSTKLEDSAMYFCASSDRQGDNQPQHFGDGTRLSIL.